This TCR beta chain was retrieved from a study of T-cell memory formation after mild COVID-19. Germline V lookup: CDR1 LNHDA, CDR2 SQIVND (reference sequence). The CDR3 totals 12 residues. Trimming left V 8 bases short and J 1 base short, with 9 bases between. In TCRdb, the 5' RACE reads were re-called with MiXCR into one record per CDR3 protein. The sample holds approximately 190,000 distinct CDR3 sequences, approximately 16% seen once. The sequencing input was PBMCs or a T cell subset sorted from them (not recorded which). The rearrangement links TRBV19 to TRBJ2-7, with a tentative D call TRBD1 (5 bases). This TCR derives from an adult woman who had mild COVID-19 (a few samples of this study predate the infection). Cell type and time point are not known. The CDR3 sequence is CASGQGSYEQYF. In nucleotides, the CDR3 is TGTGCCAGTGGGCAGGGTTCCTACGAGCAGTACTTC.